These 10 T cell receptor beta chains were sequenced from one sample in a study of patients and donors after allogeneic stem cell transplantation. TCRdb recomputed calls from the RT-PCR reads with MiXCR, one row per CDR3 protein. The data show about a million distinct CDR3 sequences, with over 15% seen just once and approximately 5.9% held by the top ten. Sequences were obtained from blood, either unsorted or a sorted T cell fraction (not recorded which). The source is a human donor who was either an allogeneic HSCT recipient or a stem cell or donor lymphocyte infusion donor (not recorded which). It is not recorded whose cells these are; they may come from a transplant donor.

This clonotype has ten or more counts. The genes are TRBV9 and TRBJ2-7; maybe TRBD1 (5 bases). The V end lost 4 bases, the J end lost 1 base, and 12 bases lay between the germline ends. Germline-derived CDR1 and CDR2 are SGDLS and YYNGEE. This CDR3 has 14 amino acids. The CDR3 DNA follows: TGTGCCAGCAGCCCTCGGACATCTTCCTACGAGCAGTACTTC. It codes for CASSPRTSSYEQYF.

This clonotype has just a few counts. The V and J genes are TRBV4-1 and TRBJ2-7; 7 bases are shared with TRBD2. The CDR3 covers 16 residues. The V and J ends lost 0 bases and 3 bases, in that order; junction bases with no gene match: 8. Germline CDR1 is MGHRA and CDR2 is YSYEKL. The chain's CDR3 is CASSQDASGTVYEQYF. The CDR3 DNA reads TGCGCCAGCAGCCAAGATGCGAGCGGGACGGTCTACGAGCAGTACTTC.

This clonotype was seen a few times. The chain recombines TRBV4-3 with TRBJ1-5, with D hard to call. CDR1 is LGHNA and CDR2 is YSLEER in the germline V gene. The CDR3 consists of 15 residues. Trimming took 3 bases from V and 7 from J, leaving 16 bases between them. The CDR3 reads CASSQNRDKDQPQHF. The CDR3 nucleotides read TGCGCCAGCAGCCAGAACCGGGATAAAGACCAGCCCCAGCATTTT.

This clonotype has more than one count but fewer than ten. The CDR3 loop is CSVVGGNRRGQDETQYF. The DNA for the CDR3 is TGCAGCGTTGTGGGGGGTAATCGCAGGGGGCAAGATGAGACCCAGTACTTC. The chain has TRBV29-1 and TRBJ2-5, with 8 bases matching TRBD1. The length of the CDR3 is 17 residues. Germline-derived CDR1 and CDR2 are SQVTM and ANQGSEA. V lost 4 bases and J lost 5; bases outside the gene matches: 18. Filled out from reference TRBV29-1 and TRBJ2-5, the complete variable domain reads SAVISQKPSRDICQRGTSLTIQCQVDSQVTMMFWYRQQPGQSLTLIATANQGSEATYESGFVIDKFPISRPNLTFSTLTVSNMSPEDSSIYLCSVVGGNRRGQDETQYFGPGTRLLVL.

The rearrangement joins TRBV10-3 to TRBJ2-5, with 7 bases matching TRBD1. Germline loops: CDR1 ENHRY, CDR2 SYGVKD. The CDR3 is 14 amino acids. The V gene end was trimmed by 6 bases and the J gene end by 2 bases; junction bases not matched to a gene: 6. Here the CDR3 reads CAIRGDREQETQYF. In DNA form, the CDR3 reads TGTGCCATCAGGGGAGACAGGGAACAAGAGACCCAGTACTTC.

This chain links TRBV5-1 with TRBJ2-6; no definite D call. This CDR3 comprises 16 residues. V lost 0 bases to trimming and J lost 2 bases, with 9 bases between them. CDR1 and CDR2 (germline): SGHRS, YFSETQ. The CDR3 DNA follows: TGCGCCAGCAGCTTGGGTTCGGGCGCTGGGGCCAACGTCCTGACTTTC. It codes for CASSLGSGAGANVLTF.

The chain uses TRBV6-5 and TRBJ2-7; 7 nucleotides match TRBD1. The CDR3 spans 15 residues. V lost 4 bases to trimming and J lost 2 bases; unmatched junction nucleotides: 8. CDR1 is MNHEY, CDR2 SVGAGI, per germline. The DNA of the CDR3 is TGTGCCAGCAGTTTACTCAGGGGACAGACCTACGAGCAGTACTTC. Its protein product is CASSLLRGQTYEQYF.

This clonotype came up a few times. The V gene is TRBV4-1, the J gene TRBJ2-1; D is undetermined. V dropped 1 base and J dropped 3 bases, with 13 bases sitting between them. There are 16 residues in the CDR3. In germline, CDR1 is MGHRA, CDR2 YSYEKL. Here the CDR3 reads CASSQVASGVYNEQFF. The CDR3 DNA is TGCGCCAGCAGCCAAGTAGCCAGTGGGGTCTACAATGAGCAGTTCTTC.

CDR3 loop: CATSDAKLGETQYF. CDR3 sequence (DNA): TGTGCCACCAGTGATGCCAAACTGGGGGAGACCCAGTACTTC. The chain links TRBV24-1 to TRBJ2-5; the D is unclear. Germline lookup yields CDR1 KGHDR and CDR2 SFDVKD. V dropped 3 bases and J dropped 5 bases, with 12 bases sitting between them. There are 14 residues in the CDR3.

There are many counts of this clonotype. The rearrangement joins TRBV5-6 to TRBJ2-7; TRBD2 agrees at 12 bases. The CDR3 has 16 amino acids. CDR1 is SGHDT and CDR2 is YYEEEE in the germline V gene. J gave up 2 bases and V 4 bases, and 7 bases lay outside the gene matches. The CDR3 region has the DNA TGTGCCAGCAGCCTCAAGACTAGCGGGAGCGCCTACGAGCAGTACTTC. Translating gives CASSLKTSGSAYEQYF.